The 13 T cell receptor beta chains below all came from one sample that was sequenced in a study of CXCR3-negative and CXCR3-positive naive CD8 T cells. These receptors are not linked to any known antigen. The TRB libraries of cDNA were built by UMI-labeled 5' RACE. TCRdb re-analyzed the 5' RACE reads; it lists each CDR3 protein once, without DNA. The sample table sets out about 98,000 distinct CDR3 sequences. Notes on the study in general: CXCR3-negative naive cells had less hydrophobic TRB CDR3s than did CXCR3-positive naive cells.

The sequenced sample consisted of naive CXCR3+ CD8+ T cells from blood. As for subset: CD45RO-CCR7+CD27+CD95- naive CD8+ T cells expressing CXCR3 (TNR3+). The source is a human donor in good health. Some clones in this sample may be carry-over from other donors' samples.

The rearrangement links TRBV18 to TRBJ1-1. Germline V gene sequence: CDR1 KGHSH, CDR2 LQKENI. CDR3 length: 13 amino acids. CDR3 region: CASSPPGGTEAFF.

V and J are TRBV29-1 and TRBJ2-2. Germline CDR1 and CDR2: SQVTM and ANQGSEA. The length of the CDR3 is 13 residues. Here the CDR3 reads CSVDLKATGELFF.

This chain links TRBV29-1 with TRBJ2-1; checking the TCRdb D call of TRBD2 is not possible without DNA. In germline, CDR1 is SQVTM, CDR2 ANQGSEA. The CDR3 length is 15 residues. The CDR3 region is CSVDGLAGVYNEQFF.

This chain joins TRBV7-9 and TRBJ2-3; TCRdb's D gene call, TRBD2, goes unchecked for lack of DNA. This CDR3 comprises 16 residues. Germline V gene sequence: CDR1 SEHNR, CDR2 FQNEAQ (reference sequence). The CDR3 protein is CPSSSSGGWSTDTQYF.

The V call is TRBV7-2, the J call TRBJ2-7; no DNA is available, so the TRBD1 call from TCRdb remains unchecked. This CDR3 has 14 residues. Germline V CDR1 and CDR2: SGHTA, FQGNSA. CDR3 loop: CASSSMDKSYEQYF.

The chain's CDR3 is CASTSDRAWYEQYF. This chain links TRBV6-5 with TRBJ2-7; absent DNA, TCRdb's TRBD1 call cannot be checked. This CDR3 is 14 amino acids long. In germline, CDR1 is MNHEY, CDR2 SVGAGI.

This chain joins TRBV7-6 and TRBJ2-3; the TRBD2 assignment by TCRdb is unverifiable without DNA. Germline values: CDR1 SGHVS, CDR2 FNYEAQ. The CDR3 consists of 16 residues. CDR3 sequence reads: CASSNLAGGLQNTQYF. The variable domain in full, with the rest retrieved from reference TRBV7-6 and TRBJ2-3, is GAGVSQSPRYKVTKRGQDVALRCDPISGHVSLYWYRQALGQGPEFLTYFNYEAQQDKSGLPNDRFSAERPEGSISTLTIQRTEQRDSAMYRCASSNLAGGLQNTQYFGPGTRLTVL.

The chain joins TRBV12-3 or TRBV12-4 to TRBJ2-3; TCRdb selects TRBD1, and the lack of DNA leaves this call unchecked. CDR3 length: 20 residues. Here the CDR3 reads CASSLFLGGQGVSSTDTQYF.

V and J are TRBV27 and TRBJ1-2; the D call from TCRdb, TRBD1, cannot be confirmed without DNA. Germline V lookup: CDR1 MNHEY, CDR2 SMNVEV (reference sequence). The CDR3 is made up of 14 amino acids. CDR3 region: CASSQYRDPVSYTF.

The chain employs TRBV27 and TRBJ2-1; TCRdb reports TRBD1, a call that lacks DNA to check it against. The CDR3 runs to 16 residues. Germline V lookup: CDR1 MNHEY, CDR2 SMNVEV (reference sequence). CDR3 in amino acids: CACSPSFGTSYNEQFF.

This sequence joins TRBV29-1 and TRBJ2-2; TCRdb calls TRBD2, which cannot be checked without DNA. The germline CDR1 and CDR2 sequences are SQVTM and ANQGSEA. This CDR3 contains 16 residues. The CDR3 loop reads CSVEDNSGRAGGELFF.

The rearrangement joins TRBV14 to TRBJ2-7; the D call of TRBD1 rests on TCRdb alone, since no DNA is present to check it. This CDR3 has 14 amino acids. CDR1 and CDR2 (germline): SGHDN, FVKESK. CDR3 loop: CASSQEGGIYEQYF.

This rearrangement joins TRBV12-3 or TRBV12-4 to TRBJ2-3; TCRdb picks TRBD1, but there is no DNA to check that call. The length of the CDR3 is 14 residues. This chain's CDR3 is CASSPLLATDTQYF.